The subject of this entry is one TCR beta chain. Its antigen is still unknown. This specimen includes other DNA sequences encoding the same CDR3. This record comes from a study of siplizumab effects on memory and regulatory T cells. Produced via immunoSEQ multiplex PCR; TCRdb's table is partial and in-frame only. The sample yields roughly 100,000 clones, 92% seen once. CDR3 length: 14 amino acids. Germline CDR1 and CDR2: MDHEN and SYDVKM. With V trimmed by 2 bases and J by 2 bases, 3 bases remained unmatched. General observations from the study: Naive-or-memory phenotypes were unassignable for roughly 75-97% of proliferating CD4+ or CD8+ clones.

The specimen was CD4+ T cells sorted from blood. The chain recombines TRBV28 with TRBJ2-7, with 7 bases lining up with TRBD1. This sequence was found in a human donor in good health. The CDR3 DNA follows: TGTGCCAGCAGTTTAGGACAGGCTACCTACGAGCAGTACTTC. This gives the protein CASSLGQATYEQYF. The variable domain in full, completed from reference TRBV28 and TRBJ2-7, reads DVKVTQSSRYLVKRTGEKVFLECVQDMDHENMFWYRQDPGLGLRLIYFSYDVKMKEKGDIPEGYSVSREKKERFSLILESASTNQTSMYLCASSLGQATYEQYFGPGTRLTVT.